One and the same sample provided the 21 T cell receptor beta chains below, sequenced in a study of lymphopenia after photon versus proton radiotherapy. Some clones are missing from TCRdb's copy, which holds only in-frame ones; the method was immunoSEQ multiplex PCR. The sample records 30,000 to 35,000 clones, 85% to 90% being singletons. The source material was peripheral blood, sampled from a patient treated with proton-based radiotherapy. Receptors were obtained from a woman in her sixties or seventies with pancreatic cancer. Some clones in this sample may be carry-over from other donors' samples.

This clone is a singleton in its sample. This rearrangement joins TRBV28 to TRBJ2-2, with 8 nucleotides matching TRBD1. The CDR3 loop spans 17 amino acids. Losses at the gene ends were 1 base for V and 3 bases for J; bases not matched to a gene: 7. CDR1 and CDR2 from the germline V gene are MDHEN and SYDVKM. The CDR3 protein is CASSLYPGGEDTGELFF. DNA of the CDR3: TGTGCCAGCAGTTTATACCCAGGGGGCGAGGACACCGGGGAGCTGTTTTTT.

The chain combines TRBV6-4 with TRBJ2-1, with 11 bases aligning to TRBD2. The germline gives CDR1 MRHNA, CDR2 SNTAGT. The ends lost 6 bases at V and 8 bases at J; junction bases unmatched: 6. The CDR3 is 14 amino acids. The CDR3 sequence is CASSPSSGRYEQFF. In DNA form, the CDR3 reads TGTGCCAGCAGCCCATCTAGCGGGAGGTATGAGCAGTTCTTC.

The chain joins TRBV29-1 to TRBJ2-7; unclear D gene. V dropped 3 bases and J dropped 4 bases, with 16 bases sitting between them. This CDR3 spans 14 amino acids. CDR1 is SQVTM and CDR2 is ANQGSEA in the germline V gene. The CDR3 nucleotides read TGCAGCGTTGATGTGGGCATTTCGACTTACGAGCAGTACTTC. As protein: CSVDVGISTYEQYF.

The V gene is TRBV30, the J gene TRBJ2-2; D is unresolved. Germline V gene sequence: CDR1 GTSNPN, CDR2 SVGIG (reference sequence). Trimming pared 3 bases from V and 2 bases from J, leaving 13 bases between. The CDR3 extends over 15 amino acids. CDR3 bases: TGTGCCTGGAGGGTCGTCGGAGCTAACACCGGGGAGCTGTTTTTT. As protein: CAWRVVGANTGELFF.

The genes are TRBV12-5 and TRBJ2-1; D might be TRBD2 (7 bases). This CDR3 has 13 amino acids. Trimming left V 3 bases short and J 15 bases short, with 18 bases between. Germline CDR1 reads LGHNT; CDR2 reads FRNRAP. The CDR3 here is CASGLNPGGDAFF. CDR3 nucleotide sequence: TGTGCTAGTGGTTTAAACCCGGGGGGCGATGCGTTCTTC.

The chain links TRBV7-2 to TRBJ1-1; perhaps TRBD1 as D (6 bases). V was clipped by 3 bases and J by 4 bases, with 12 bases between them. The CDR3 loop spans 14 amino acids. CDR1 SGHTA and CDR2 FQGNSA come from the germline V gene. CDR3 nucleotide sequence: TGTGCCAGCAGCTTTAACAGGGTAGGCACTGAAGCTTTCTTT. It is translated as CASSFNRVGTEAFF.

The chain employs TRBV19 and TRBJ2-2; a possible D gene is TRBD1 (5 bases). This CDR3 has 16 amino acids. Trimming removed 4 bases at V and 4 bases at J, with 16 bases between. The germline V gene encodes CDR1 LNHDA and CDR2 SQIVND (reference sequence). The CDR3 DNA sequence: TGTGCCAGTAGTACTTCGAGCCTTAGGGGCACCGGGGAGCTGTTTTTT. Translated: CASSTSSLRGTGELFF.

CDR3 sequence: CASSRETGAFYEQYF. The CDR3 bases are TGTGCCAGCAGCCGGGAAACAGGGGCTTTTTACGAGCAGTACTTC. The chain combines TRBV6-1 with TRBJ2-7; 7 positions agree with TRBD1. The CDR3 extends over 15 amino acids. Germline V gives CDR1 MNHNS, CDR2 SASEGT. V shed 6 bases and J 4 bases; nucleotides not matched to a gene: 12.

On this clone itself: The junction departs from the called germline gene at one end, perhaps through a read error. This sequence joins TRBV19 and TRBJ1-2, with 7 bases lining up with TRBD1. This CDR3 is built from 12 residues. Germline CDR1 LNHDA, CDR2 SQIVND (reference sequence). The CDR3 here is CASSATGAKGFF. The DNA for the CDR3 is TGTGCCAGTAGTGCAACAGGGGCAAAGGGCTTCTTC. Drawing the rest from reference TRBV19 and TRBJ1-2, the complete variable domain is DGGITQSPKYLFRKEGQNVTLSCEQNLNHDAMYWYRQDPGQGLRLIYYSQIVNDFQKGDIAEGYSVSREKKESFPLTVTSAQKNPTAFYLCASSATGAKGFFGSGTRLTVV.

The chain is built from TRBV19 and TRBJ1-5, with 7 bases lining up with TRBD1. Looked up from germline, CDR1 is LNHDA and CDR2 is SQIVND (reference sequence). Trimming removed 4 bases from V and 2 bases from J; junction bases left unmatched: 5. This CDR3 has 15 amino acids. CDR3 in DNA: TGTGCCAGTAGTACCCCAGGGGGTCGCAATCAGCCCCAGCATTTT. As protein: CASSTPGGRNQPQHF.

V and J are TRBV27 and TRBJ1-5, with D uncertain. With 3 bases removed from V and 0 bases from J, the gap between germline ends came to 9 bases. CDR1 is MNHEY, CDR2 SMNVEV, per germline (reference sequence). The CDR3 is made up of 15 amino acids. CDR3 nucleotide sequence: TGTGCCAGCAGTTTTTCGGGAAATAGCAATCAGCCCCAGCATTTT. This translates into CASSFSGNSNQPQHF.

J is TRBJ2-7 and V is TRBV11-2; D is possibly TRBD1 (6 bases). The CDR3 sequence is 16 residues long. The V end was cut by 4 bases, the J end by 3 bases, with 19 bases between. CDR1 and CDR2 from the germline V gene are SGHAT and FQNNGV. In DNA form, the CDR3 reads TGTGCCAGCAGCTCGACGGGTGGGGGCTACGGCTACGAGCAGTACTTC. The encoded protein is CASSSTGGGYGYEQYF.

The chain is built from TRBV28 and TRBJ1-5, with 10 bases that match TRBD1. In germline, CDR1 is MDHEN, CDR2 SYDVKM. The V and J ends lost 4 bases and 6 bases, in that order; junction bases with no gene match: 15. The CDR3 covers 18 residues. CDR3 amino acids: CASSSWTGGTTFGQPQHF. The DNA of the CDR3 is TGTGCCAGCAGTTCATGGACAGGGGGAACTACATTTGGTCAGCCCCAGCATTTT.

In its sample, this clone was seen a few times. The V call is TRBV10-2, the J call TRBJ2-1; 7 positions match TRBD2. Looked up from germline, CDR1 is WSHSY and CDR2 is SAAADI. This CDR3 is built from 14 residues. V lost 6 bases to trimming and J lost 8 bases; unmatched junction nucleotides: 10. The CDR3 here is CASRGAGRTHEQFF. The CDR3 DNA reads TGCGCCAGCAGAGGAGCCGGGAGGACACATGAGCAGTTCTTC.

In its sample, this clone was seen once. This chain joins TRBV5-1 and TRBJ2-7; no clear D gene. The CDR3 is 13 amino acids. The V end lost 4 bases, the J end lost 5 bases, and 13 bases lay between the germline ends. CDR1 SGHRS and CDR2 YFSETQ come from the germline V gene. Written as DNA, the CDR3 is TGCGCCAGCAGCGGGAAGGTGAGCGACGAGCAGTACTTC. Translation: CASSGKVSDEQYF.

The rearrangement uses TRBV11-3 and TRBJ2-7, with D maybe TRBD2 (6 bases). Looked up from germline, CDR1 is SGHNT and CDR2 is YENEEA. V was trimmed by 1 base and J by 6 bases, leaving 10 bases between them. The CDR3 covers 13 residues. The CDR3 sequence is CASSLGRDREQYF. In DNA, the CDR3 is TGTGCCAGCAGCTTAGGGCGGGACCGCGAGCAGTACTTC.

The J gene is TRBJ2-7, the V gene TRBV27; 12 nucleotides line up with TRBD2. The CDR3 is made up of 16 amino acids. V dropped 8 bases and J dropped 2; count of bases not matched to a gene: 10. The germline V gene encodes CDR1 MNHEY and CDR2 SMNVEV (reference sequence). In nucleotides, the CDR3 is TGTGCCAGCGCTGCCCCCACTAGCGGGAGGACCTACGAGCAGTACTTC. It codes for CASAAPTSGRTYEQYF.

The rearrangement joins TRBV30 to TRBJ1-3; the D is unclear. V was clipped by 2 bases and J by 4 bases, with 15 bases between them. The CDR3 sequence is 15 residues long. Looked up from germline, CDR1 is GTSNPN and CDR2 is SVGIG (reference sequence). CDR3 in DNA: TGTGCCTGGAGTCGCCAGTCGATGTTAGGAAACACCATATATTTT. Its translation: CAWSRQSMLGNTIYF.

This chain uses TRBV7-9 with TRBJ1-4; weak D call: TRBD1 (6 bases). CDR1 SEHNR and CDR2 FQNEAQ come from the germline V gene (reference sequence). This CDR3 spans 15 amino acids. V was clipped by 5 bases and J by 0 bases, with 10 bases between them. CDR3 nucleotides: TGTGCCAGCAGCCCCACAGGGACAACTAATGAAAAACTGTTTTTT. Residues: CASSPTGTTNEKLFF. The variable domain in full, completed from reference TRBV7-9 and TRBJ1-4, reads DTGVSQNPRHKITKRGQNVTFRCDPISEHNRLYWYRQTLGQGPEFLTYFQNEAQLEKSRLLSDRFSAERPKGSFSTLEIQRTEQGDSAMYLCASSPTGTTNEKLFFGSGTQLSVL.

The rearrangement joins TRBV28 to TRBJ2-7, with TRBD2 identical over 10 bases. Looked up from germline, CDR1 is MDHEN and CDR2 is SYDVKM. The CDR3 totals 19 residues. Losses at the gene ends were 6 bases for V and 3 bases for J; bases not matched to a gene: 20. The DNA for the CDR3 is TGTGCCAGCAGCCCCAGCGTTGCGGCCCTAGCGGGAGTCGGCTACGAGCAGTACTTC. Its translation is CASSPSVAALAGVGYEQYF. Filled out from reference TRBV28 and TRBJ2-7, the complete variable domain reads DVKVTQSSRYLVKRTGEKVFLECVQDMDHENMFWYRQDPGLGLRLIYFSYDVKMKEKGDIPEGYSVSREKKERFSLILESASTNQTSMYLCASSPSVAALAGVGYEQYFGPGTRLTVT.

The chain is built from TRBV7-2 and TRBJ2-5; D tentatively reads TRBD1 or TRBD2 (6 bases each). The CDR3 totals 15 residues. Between the trimmed V and J ends, which lost 5 bases and 5 bases, there was a span of 18 bases. In germline, CDR1 is SGHTA, CDR2 FQGNSA. Here the CDR3 reads CASSSLGGLYETQYF. In DNA form, the CDR3 reads TGTGCCAGCAGCAGCCTTGGGGGGCTATATGAGACCCAGTACTTC.